This T cell receptor (beta chain) was sequenced during a study of T cells in Graves' hyperthyroidism and ophthalmopathy. Note on this clonotype: Its matching antigen is unknown. This may arise from a read error, as a much more abundant clone is one base away.

Amplification of TCR beta CDR3 regions used RNA as the template. A first-round RT-PCR of the TCR CDR3 used the HTBI primer set. MiXCR was run by TCRdb on the multiplex PCR reads, yielding one entry per CDR3 protein. Of about 560,000 distinct CDR3 sequences listed, around 15% were seen once; the top ten hold under 20%. Stable hyperthyroidism: no ophthalmopathy progression over 18 months of follow-up. Aged 18 to 65, the patients had hyperthyroidism that was newly diagnosed and had lasted under 2 months. The study left out patients who had uncontrolled infection, other autoimmune disease, pregnancy or lactation. The CDR3 covers 15 residues. Germline V CDR1 and CDR2: LGHNT, FRNRAP. The germline V and J ends were trimmed by 1 base and 5 bases, with 14 bases remaining between them. Findings and limits, study-wide: Blood samples included most of the expanded thyroid clonotypes exceeding 0.001.

The source of this sequence is a woman under 30 with Graves' hyperthyroidism. Sequenced: blood. The chain recombines TRBV12-5 with TRBJ1-1; the D is unclear. DNA for the CDR3: TGTGCTAGTGGTTTGGGGACCCGGGGAAAGACTGAAGCTTTCTTT. Encoded protein: CASGLGTRGKTEAFF.